This entry describes one TCR beta chain. Its antigen remains unknown. Generation of TCR beta cDNA was performed by 5'RACE template switching incorporating UMIs. Reanalyzing the 5' RACE reads, TCRdb keeps one entry per CDR3 protein, without DNA. The table for this sample gives 300,000 to 450,000 distinct CDR3 sequences. The record originates from a study of T cells expressing NK-cell markers. CDR1 SGHRS and CDR2 YFSETQ come from the germline V gene. There are 14 residues in the CDR3. The study, taken as a whole, reports: Roughly 6 donors had dominant NKG2C+ clonotypes that comprised about 1.0-8% of their CD8+ T cells. One observes that, in several donors, these clonotypes were also the leading ones within the CD3+CD56-NKG2C+ fraction.

Sequenced input: blood T cells: a sorted CD56 or NKG2C T cell subset, CD4+ or CD8+ T cells, or bulk PBMC T cells (not recorded which). The source is a man aged 18-70 years in good health. The chain is built from TRBV5-1 and TRBJ2-5; without DNA, the TCRdb call of TRBD2 cannot be checked. This chain's CDR3 is CASSGGGIQETQYF.